This record covers a single T cell receptor (beta chain). This clonotype was recorded at least ten times. Its antigen is currently not known. Base qualities are missing; no much larger clone stands one base away. The sample belongs to a study of regulatory T cells in long-lasting Graves disease (TCRdb year 2021). Turning to the overall study: Antithyroid drugs had been taken for less than 3 months by newly diagnosed Graves' disease patients. The study was registered as a clinical trial and conducted in China. A total of around 33 samples underwent TCR sequencing, from about 13 patients with persistent Graves' disease and some 20 patients with newly diagnosed Graves' disease. This study used TCR sequencing and RNA sequencing of peripheral blood to compare persistent Graves' disease patients against newly diagnosed Graves' disease patients. Overall results and qualifications from the work: A larger number of public clonotypes was shared among persistent patients (over 2,500) than among newly diagnosed patients (roughly 930). Peripheral blood alone was examined, since thyroid tissue, which constituted the primary lesion, could not be accessed. Persistent disease showed preferential use of TRBV28, TRBJ1-2 and TRBJ2-5, whereas newly diagnosed disease favored TRBV20-1 and TRBJ2-1. Only the TCR beta chain was sequenced and analyzed. Persistent Graves' disease patients showed lower TCR Shannon entropy and fewer highly expanded clones than newly diagnosed patients, suggesting clonal expansion. The authors acknowledged the small sample size as a limitation that may reduce accuracy.

The library was made by multiplex PCR. The sequencer listed for this sample is Illumina HiSeq 4000. iRepertoire HTBI primers and Arm-PCR amplification of CDR3 regions were used to construct TCR beta libraries. Before sequencing, the PCR products underwent gel purification. Processing in the source paper ran as follows. Gene usage analysis of CDR3 amino acid clonotypes used the 62 TRBV and 12 to 15 TRBJ segments found across samples. COPE and FqMerger were used to merge the filtered high-quality paired reads into contigs. Contigs were aligned with BLAST to IMGT TRBV, TRBD and TRBJ reference genes, and CDR3 was defined per IMGT. Any clonotype with a frequency above 0.1% was counted as a highly expanded clone. Shannon entropy was used to measure repertoire diversity, and the Gini coefficient was used to measure V-J evenness. Public clonotypes were defined as clonotypes shared by more than one individual. Using fastp at Q25 and MiXCR, TCRdb reprocessed the public reads and kept productive beta chains. Each record represents a unique CDR3 protein, reported with the most common genes and DNA among its rows. TCRdb, rather than the study authors, made the V and J calls. Here the sample has fewer than 350,000 distinct CDR3 sequences; 15% to 20% occur a single time. The ten largest clones represent around 36% of the sample.

The CDR3 has 16 amino acids, counting the end cysteine and phenylalanine. The only DNA kept is the CDR3, 48 bases in frame from the first base. CDR1 and CDR2 are read off the germline V gene as SNHLY and FYNNEI. The V end gives up 1 base and the J end 8 bases, leaving 7 bases in the junction not matched to a gene. Explained via the paper, the time point label denotes: newly diagnosed GD, antithyroid drugs for less than 3 months. For both TCR sequencing and RNA sequencing, RNA was extracted from PBMCs using TRIzol. The diagnosis of Graves' disease followed American Thyroid Association guidelines. Patients for the study were recruited at an endocrinology department in Xi'an, China. Each patient gave approximately 10 milliliters of peripheral blood, collected in an EDTA anticoagulant tube. PBMCs were isolated by Ficoll Paque Plus density gradient separation without further T cell sorting. An Agilent 2100 Bioanalyzer and agarose gel were used to check RNA quality, and a NanoDrop 2000 was used to measure RNA concentration.

The sequenced sample was peripheral blood mononuclear cells (PBMCs), obtained at new diagnosis, from a patient treated with antithyroid drugs. Here the chain combines TRBV2 and TRBJ1-4; 10 bases in the middle match TRBD1. This TCR derives from a female donor with Graves disease. The DNA sequence is as follows: TGTGCCAGCAGTGAAGTGGGACAGGGGAGCAGAGAAAAACTGTTTTTT. It encodes CASSEVGQGSREKLFF.